This T cell receptor (beta chain) emerged from a study of tumor and adjacent non-tumor tissue in lung cancer. Study context: Each sample yielded roughly 4 million productive TCRbeta reads on average.

To note about this clonotype: The antigen is undetermined. Given a much more abundant clone one base away, this may be a read error.

CDR1 LNHDA and CDR2 SQIVND come from the germline V gene (reference sequence). The CDR3 extends over 14 amino acids. The template was RNA from unsorted bulk tissue. The normal lung tissue was taken more than 3 cm from the tumor edge. The library came from three nested PCR rounds adapted from ARM-PCR protocols. MiXCR, run by TCRdb on the multiplex PCR reads, gives a single entry per CDR3 protein. The data hold 70,000 to 90,000 distinct CDR3 sequences, with 55% to 70% observed a single time. Study-level points and caveats: Significantly higher TCR diversity was found in tumor than normal lung. Normal lung showed higher cumulative top 100 clone frequency than tumor.

Sequencing used distant non-tumor lung tissue. The TCR was taken from a woman aged 50 to 60 with non-small cell lung cancer. The chain employs TRBV19 and TRBJ2-7, with TRBD1 identical over 8 bases. The CDR3 DNA reads TGTGCCGGTAGCCAAGAGGACAGGGCAGCCGAGCAGTACTTC. Amino acid sequence: CAGSQEDRAAEQYF.